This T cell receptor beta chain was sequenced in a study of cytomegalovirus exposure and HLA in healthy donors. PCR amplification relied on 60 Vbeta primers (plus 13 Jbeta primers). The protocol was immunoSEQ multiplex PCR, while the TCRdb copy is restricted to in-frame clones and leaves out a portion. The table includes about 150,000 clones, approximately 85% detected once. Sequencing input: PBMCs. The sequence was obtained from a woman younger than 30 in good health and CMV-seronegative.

The CDR3 here is CASSYLGTGDYEQYF. The DNA for the CDR3 is TGTGCCAGCAGTTACCTTGGGACAGGGGACTACGAGCAGTACTTC. This chain uses TRBV6-5 with TRBJ2-7; the match to TRBD1 covers 10 bases. This CDR3 spans 15 amino acids. Germline V gene lookup returns CDR1 MNHEY and CDR2 SVGAGI. V was clipped by 2 bases and J by 3 bases; unmatched bases: 4.